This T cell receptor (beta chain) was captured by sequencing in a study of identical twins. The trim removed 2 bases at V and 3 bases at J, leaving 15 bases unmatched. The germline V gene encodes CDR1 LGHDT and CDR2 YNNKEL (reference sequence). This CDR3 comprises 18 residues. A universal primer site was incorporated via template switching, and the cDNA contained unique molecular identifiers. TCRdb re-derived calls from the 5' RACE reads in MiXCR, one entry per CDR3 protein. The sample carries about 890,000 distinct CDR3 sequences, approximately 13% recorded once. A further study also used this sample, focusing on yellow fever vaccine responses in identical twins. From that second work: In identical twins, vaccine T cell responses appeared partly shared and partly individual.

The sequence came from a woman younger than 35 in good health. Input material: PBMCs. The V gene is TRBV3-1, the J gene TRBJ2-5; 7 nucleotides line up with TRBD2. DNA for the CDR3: TGTGCCAGCAGCCAACGTTTTCCTAGCGGAGAATTTAAAGAGACCCAGTACTTC. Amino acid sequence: CASSQRFPSGEFKETQYF.